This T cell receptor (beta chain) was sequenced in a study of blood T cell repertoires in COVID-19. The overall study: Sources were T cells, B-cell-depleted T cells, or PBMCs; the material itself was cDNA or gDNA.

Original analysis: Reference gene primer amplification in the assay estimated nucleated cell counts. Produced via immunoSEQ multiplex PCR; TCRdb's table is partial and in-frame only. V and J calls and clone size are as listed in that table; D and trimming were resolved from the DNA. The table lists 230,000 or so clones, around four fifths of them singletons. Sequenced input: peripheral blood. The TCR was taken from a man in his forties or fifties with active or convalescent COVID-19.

For the CDR3, the DNA is TGTGCCAGTAAACCGGACAGGGCTTATGAAAAACTGTTTTTT. Its translation: CASKPDRAYEKLFF. This sequence joins TRBV19 and TRBJ1-4, with 8 bases identical to TRBD1. CDR3 length: 14 amino acids. Germline CDR1 reads LNHDA; CDR2 reads SQIVND (reference sequence). V was pared by 7 bases and J by 6 bases, with 7 bases of the junction left unmatched.